This T cell receptor (beta chain) came from a study of molecular identifiers for immune sequencing clone quantification. With 1 base removed from V and 3 bases from J, the gap between germline ends came to 10 bases. The CDR3 is 14 residues long. The V gene's germline CDR1 is LNHDA and CDR2 SQIVND (reference sequence). MiXCR was run by TCRdb on the PCR reads, yielding one entry per CDR3 protein. The data hold 460,000 or so distinct CDR3 sequences, with over 20% observed a single time. There are a few counts of this clonotype. Investigators produced naive CD8 libraries from 20,000 to 1,000,000 sorted cells, drawing on 10%, 30% or 50% RNA.

This chain connects TRBV19 to TRBJ2-7; D perhaps matches TRBD1 (6 bases). The origin of this receptor is a human donor in good health. Some libraries in this study had Jurkat cell RNA spiked in. The sample was naive CD8+ T cells from blood, with Jurkat cell RNA spiked in. Subset reported: FACS-sorted CD8+CD4-CCR7+CD45RA+ naive T cells. CDR3 amino acids: CASSIGAGDYEQYF. DNA of the CDR3: TGTGCCAGTAGTATAGGGGCAGGGGACTACGAGCAGTACTTC.